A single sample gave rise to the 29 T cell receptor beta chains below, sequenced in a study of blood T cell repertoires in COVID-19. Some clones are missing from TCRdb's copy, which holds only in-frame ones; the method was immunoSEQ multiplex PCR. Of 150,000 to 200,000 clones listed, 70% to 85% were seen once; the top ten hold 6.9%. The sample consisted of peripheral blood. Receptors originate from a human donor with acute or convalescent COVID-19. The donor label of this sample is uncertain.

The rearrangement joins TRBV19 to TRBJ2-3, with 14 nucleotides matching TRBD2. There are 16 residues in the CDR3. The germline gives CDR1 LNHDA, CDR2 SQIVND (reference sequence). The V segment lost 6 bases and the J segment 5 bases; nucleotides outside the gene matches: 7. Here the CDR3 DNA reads TGTGCCAGTAGGGGGACTAGCGGGAGCCCTGTAGATACGCAGTATTTT. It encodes CASRGTSGSPVDTQYF.

As DNA, the CDR3 is TGCAGCGTTGAATCAGGAATCACTGAAGCTTTCTTT. This translates into CSVESGITEAFF. The chain links TRBV29-1 to TRBJ1-1; no definite D call. The V gene lost 2 bases and the J gene lost 4 bases, with 8 bases spanning the gap. The CDR3 is made up of 12 amino acids. Germline values: CDR1 SQVTM, CDR2 ANQGSEA.

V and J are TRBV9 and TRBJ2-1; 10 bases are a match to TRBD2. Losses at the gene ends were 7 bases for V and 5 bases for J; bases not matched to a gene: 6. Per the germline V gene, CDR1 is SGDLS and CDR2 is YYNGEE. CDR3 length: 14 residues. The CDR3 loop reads CASVSGLANNEQFF. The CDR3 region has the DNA TGTGCCAGCGTATCGGGACTAGCGAACAATGAGCAGTTCTTC.

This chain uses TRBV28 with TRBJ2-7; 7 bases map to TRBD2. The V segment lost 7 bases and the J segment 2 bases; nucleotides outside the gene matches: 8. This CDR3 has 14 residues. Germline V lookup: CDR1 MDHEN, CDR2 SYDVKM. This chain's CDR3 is CASTTTGLAYEQYF. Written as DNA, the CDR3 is TGTGCCAGCACCACTACCGGACTAGCCTACGAGCAGTACTTC.

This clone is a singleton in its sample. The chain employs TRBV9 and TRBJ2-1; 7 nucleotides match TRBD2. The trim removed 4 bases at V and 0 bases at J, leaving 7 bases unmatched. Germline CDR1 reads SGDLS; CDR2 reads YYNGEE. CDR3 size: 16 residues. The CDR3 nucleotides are TGTGCCAGCAGCTTTTCGGGCGGGAGCTCCTACAATGAGCAGTTCTTC. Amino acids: CASSFSGGSSYNEQFF.

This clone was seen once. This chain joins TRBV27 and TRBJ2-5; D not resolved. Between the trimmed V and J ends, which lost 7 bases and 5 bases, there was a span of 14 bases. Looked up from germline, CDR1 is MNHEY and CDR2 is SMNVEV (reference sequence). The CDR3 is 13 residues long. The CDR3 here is CASTVVARETQYF. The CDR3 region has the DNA TGTGCCAGCACAGTCGTAGCACGGGAGACCCAGTACTTC.

CDR3 coding DNA: TGTGCCAGCAGTGAGACAGGGGGCTTAAGCAATCAGCCCCAGCATTTT. It yields the protein CASSETGGLSNQPQHF. V gene TRBV6-1 combines with J gene TRBJ1-5; 10 bases are shared with TRBD1. With 3 bases clipped from V and 1 base from J, the junction kept 3 bases outside the gene matches. Per the germline V gene, CDR1 is MNHNS and CDR2 is SASEGT. CDR3 size: 16 residues.

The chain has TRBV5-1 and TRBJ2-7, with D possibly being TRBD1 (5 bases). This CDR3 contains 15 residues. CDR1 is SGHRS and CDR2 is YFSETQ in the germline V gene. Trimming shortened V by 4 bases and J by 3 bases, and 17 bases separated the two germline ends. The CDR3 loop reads CASSLGQGFSYEQYF. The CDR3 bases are TGCGCCAGCAGCCTAGGACAAGGTTTCAGCTACGAGCAGTACTTC.

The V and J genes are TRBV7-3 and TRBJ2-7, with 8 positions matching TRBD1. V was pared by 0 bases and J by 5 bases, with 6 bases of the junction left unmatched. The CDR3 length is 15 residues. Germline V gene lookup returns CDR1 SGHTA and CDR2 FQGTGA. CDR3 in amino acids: CASSLTTGGLHEQYF. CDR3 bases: TGTGCCAGCAGCTTAACCACAGGGGGGCTTCACGAGCAGTACTTC.

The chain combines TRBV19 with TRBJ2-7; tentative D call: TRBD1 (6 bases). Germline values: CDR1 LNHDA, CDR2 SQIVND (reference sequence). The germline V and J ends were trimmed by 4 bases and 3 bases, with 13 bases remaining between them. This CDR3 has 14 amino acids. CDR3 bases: TGTGCCAGTAGTAGAGGCAGGGGCCTCTACGAGCAGTACTTC. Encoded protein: CASSRGRGLYEQYF.

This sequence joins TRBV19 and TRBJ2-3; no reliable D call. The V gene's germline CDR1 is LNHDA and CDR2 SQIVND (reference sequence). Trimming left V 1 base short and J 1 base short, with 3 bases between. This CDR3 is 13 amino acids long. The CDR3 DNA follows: TGTGCCAGTAGTATAGTCGGCACAGATACGCAGTATTTT. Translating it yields CASSIVGTDTQYF.

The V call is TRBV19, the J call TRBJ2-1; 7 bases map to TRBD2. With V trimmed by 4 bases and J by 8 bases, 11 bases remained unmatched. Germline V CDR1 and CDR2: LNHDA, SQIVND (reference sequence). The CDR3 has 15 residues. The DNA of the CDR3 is TGTGCCAGTAGTACCGGATCCGGAGGGAGGGATGAGCAGTTCTTC. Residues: CASSTGSGGRDEQFF.

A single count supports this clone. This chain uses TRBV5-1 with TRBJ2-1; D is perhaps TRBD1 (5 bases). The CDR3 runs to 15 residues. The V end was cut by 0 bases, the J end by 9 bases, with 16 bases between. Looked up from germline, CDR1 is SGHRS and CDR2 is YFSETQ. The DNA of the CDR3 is TGCGCCAGCAGCTTGGCGGTAGGGGAAAGGGCTGAGCAGTTCTTC. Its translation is CASSLAVGERAEQFF. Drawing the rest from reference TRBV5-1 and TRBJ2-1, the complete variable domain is KAGVTQTPRYLIKTRGQQVTLSCSPISGHRSVSWYQQTPGQGLQFLFEYFSETQRNKGNFPGRFSGRQFSNSRSEMNVSTLELGDSALYLCASSLAVGERAEQFFGPGTRLTVL.

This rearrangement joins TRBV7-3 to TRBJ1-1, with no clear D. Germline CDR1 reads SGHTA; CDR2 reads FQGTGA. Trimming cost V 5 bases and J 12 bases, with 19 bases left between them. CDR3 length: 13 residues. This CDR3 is CASSPGPTLQPFF. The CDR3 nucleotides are TGTGCCAGCAGCCCAGGTCCCACCCTACAGCCTTTCTTT.

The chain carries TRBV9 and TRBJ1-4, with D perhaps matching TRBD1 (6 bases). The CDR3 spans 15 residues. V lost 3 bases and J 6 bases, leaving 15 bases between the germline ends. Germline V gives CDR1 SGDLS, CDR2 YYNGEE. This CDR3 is CASSAWDTLDEKLFF. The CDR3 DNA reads TGTGCCAGCAGCGCCTGGGACACCTTGGATGAAAAACTGTTTTTT.

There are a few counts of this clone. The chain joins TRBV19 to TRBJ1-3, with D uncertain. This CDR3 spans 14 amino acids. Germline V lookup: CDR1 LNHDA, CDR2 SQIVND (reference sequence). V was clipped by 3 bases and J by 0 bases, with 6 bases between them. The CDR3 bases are TGTGCCAGTAGTATTTCCAGCTCTGGAAACACCATATATTTT. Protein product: CASSISSSGNTIYF.

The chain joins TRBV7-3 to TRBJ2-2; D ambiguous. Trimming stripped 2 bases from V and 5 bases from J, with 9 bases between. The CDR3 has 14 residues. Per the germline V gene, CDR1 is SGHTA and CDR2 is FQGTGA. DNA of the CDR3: TGTGCCAGCAGCTTAGGGCCAGCAACCGGGGAGCTGTTTTTT. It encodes CASSLGPATGELFF.

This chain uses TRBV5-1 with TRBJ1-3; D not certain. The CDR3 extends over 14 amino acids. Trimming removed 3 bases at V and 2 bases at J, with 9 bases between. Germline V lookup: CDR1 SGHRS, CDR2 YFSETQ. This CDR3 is CASSSPGAGNTIYF. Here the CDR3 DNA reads TGCGCCAGCAGCTCCCCGGGAGCTGGAAACACCATATATTTT.

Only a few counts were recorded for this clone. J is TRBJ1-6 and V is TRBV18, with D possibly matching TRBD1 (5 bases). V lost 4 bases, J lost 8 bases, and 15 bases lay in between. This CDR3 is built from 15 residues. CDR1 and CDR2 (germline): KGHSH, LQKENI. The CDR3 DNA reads TGTGCCAGCTCACTTCAGGGCTTTCAAGATTCACCCCTCCACTTT. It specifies CASSLQGFQDSPLHF.

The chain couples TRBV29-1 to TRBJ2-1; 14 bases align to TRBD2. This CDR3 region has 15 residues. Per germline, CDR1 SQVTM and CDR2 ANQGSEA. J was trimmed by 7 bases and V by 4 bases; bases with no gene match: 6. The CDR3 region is CSVGRLAGGPNEQFF. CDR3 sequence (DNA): TGCAGCGTTGGGAGACTAGCGGGAGGGCCGAATGAGCAGTTCTTC.

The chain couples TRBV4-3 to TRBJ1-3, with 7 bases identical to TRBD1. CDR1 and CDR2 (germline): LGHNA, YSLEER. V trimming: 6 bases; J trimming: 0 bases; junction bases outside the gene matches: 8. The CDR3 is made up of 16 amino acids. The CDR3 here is CASSRDSLASGNTIYF. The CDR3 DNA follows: TGCGCCAGCAGTAGGGACAGCCTCGCCTCTGGAAACACCATATATTTT.

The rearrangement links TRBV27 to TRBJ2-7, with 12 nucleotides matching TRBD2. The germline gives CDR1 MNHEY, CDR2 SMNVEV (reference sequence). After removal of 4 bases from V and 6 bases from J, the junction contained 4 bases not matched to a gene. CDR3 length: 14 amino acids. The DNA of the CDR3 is TGTGCCAGCAGTTATGGGACTAGCGGGTTCGAGCAGTACTTC. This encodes CASSYGTSGFEQYF.

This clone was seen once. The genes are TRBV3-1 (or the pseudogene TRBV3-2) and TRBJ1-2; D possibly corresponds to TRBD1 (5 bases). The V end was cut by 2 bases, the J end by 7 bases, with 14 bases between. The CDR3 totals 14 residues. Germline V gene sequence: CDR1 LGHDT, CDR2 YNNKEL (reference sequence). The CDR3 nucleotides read TGTGCCAGCAGCCAAACCGGGGGAATCCTTGGCTACACCTTC. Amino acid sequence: CASSQTGGILGYTF.

CDR3 region: CSVTRADTEAFF. In nucleotides, the CDR3 is TGCAGCGTTACGAGGGCGGACACTGAAGCTTTCTTT. The chain combines TRBV29-1 with TRBJ1-1; D unresolved. V lost 5 bases and J lost 3, with 10 bases in between. The CDR3 sequence is 12 residues long. Germline V gene lookup returns CDR1 SQVTM and CDR2 ANQGSEA.

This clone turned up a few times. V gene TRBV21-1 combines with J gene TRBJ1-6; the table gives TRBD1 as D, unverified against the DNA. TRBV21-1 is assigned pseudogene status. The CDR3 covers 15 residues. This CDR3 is CASTLLGQGCSPLHF. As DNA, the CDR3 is TGTGCCAGCACCCTGTTAGGACAGGGGTGTTCACCCCTCCACTTT.

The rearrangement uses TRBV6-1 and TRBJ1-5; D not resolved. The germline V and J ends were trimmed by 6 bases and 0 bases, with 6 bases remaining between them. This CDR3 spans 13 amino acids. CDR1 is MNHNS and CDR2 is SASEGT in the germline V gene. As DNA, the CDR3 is TGTGCCAGCAGCGGGTATAGCAATCAGCCCCAGCATTTT. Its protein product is CASSGYSNQPQHF.

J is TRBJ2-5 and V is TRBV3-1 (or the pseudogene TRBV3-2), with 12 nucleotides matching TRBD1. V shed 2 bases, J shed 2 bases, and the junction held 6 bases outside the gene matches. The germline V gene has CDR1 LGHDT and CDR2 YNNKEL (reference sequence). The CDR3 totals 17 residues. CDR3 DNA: TGTGCCAGCAGCCAAAGGGACAGGGGGCCGTCGCAAGAGACCCAGTACTTC. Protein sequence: CASSQRDRGPSQETQYF.

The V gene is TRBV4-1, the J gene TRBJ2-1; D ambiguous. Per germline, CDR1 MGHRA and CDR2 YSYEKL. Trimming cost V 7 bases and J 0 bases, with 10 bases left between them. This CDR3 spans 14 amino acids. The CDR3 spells CASTALGSYNEQFF. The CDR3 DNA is TGCGCCAGCACAGCCCTAGGCTCCTACAATGAGCAGTTCTTC.

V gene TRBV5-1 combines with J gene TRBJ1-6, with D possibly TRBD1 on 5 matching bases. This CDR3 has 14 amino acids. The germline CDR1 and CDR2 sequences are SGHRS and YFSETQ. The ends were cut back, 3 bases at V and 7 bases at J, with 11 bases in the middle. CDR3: CASSYQGGNSPLHF. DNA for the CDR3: TGCGCCAGCAGCTACCAGGGTGGGAATTCACCCCTCCACTTT.